One and the same sample provided the 28 T cell receptor beta chains below, sequenced in a study of cytomegalovirus exposure and HLA in healthy donors. It was with 60 Vbeta and 13 Jbeta primers that the PCR ran. Here immunoSEQ multiplex PCR was the method, and the copy in TCRdb shows in-frame clones only, minus some. Of 85,000 to 100,000 clones listed, 85% to 90% were seen once; the top ten hold approximately 2.3%. Specimen: PBMCs. The receptor set was obtained from a young man in good health and CMV-seronegative.

This rearrangement joins TRBV27 to TRBJ2-7, with a possible D match to TRBD1 (7 bases). The CDR3 has 16 residues. CDR1 and CDR2 from the germline V gene are MNHEY and SMNVEV (reference sequence). Trimming left V 4 bases short and J 4 bases short, with 20 bases between. CDR3: CASSWGVAGGRYEQYF. For the CDR3, the DNA is TGTGCCAGCAGTTGGGGTGTTGCAGGGGGGAGGTACGAGCAGTACTTC.

This chain links TRBV15 with TRBJ1-3, with TRBD1 matching 8 bases. This CDR3 comprises 16 residues. V shed 3 bases and J 2 bases; nucleotides not matched to a gene: 6. CDR1 is LNHNV, CDR2 YYDKDF, per germline (reference sequence). CDR3 protein: CATSSRQGPPGNTIYF. The DNA of the CDR3 is TGTGCCACCAGCAGCCGACAGGGGCCGCCTGGAAACACCATATATTTT.

The rearrangement joins TRBV15 to TRBJ2-1; 8 positions agree with TRBD1. CDR1 LNHNV and CDR2 YYDKDF come from the germline V gene (reference sequence). The CDR3 loop spans 18 amino acids. After removal of 1 base from V and 12 bases from J, the junction contained 20 bases not matched to a gene. The CDR3 DNA is TGTGCCACCAGCAGAGCTCAGCTGACAGGGGTGTCTCAGGGCGGGCAGTTCTTC. Protein product: CATSRAQLTGVSQGGQFF.

The chain combines TRBV11-3 with TRBJ2-1; 13 positions match TRBD2. The CDR3 extends over 20 amino acids. Losses at the gene ends were 5 bases for V and 1 base for J; bases not matched to a gene: 14. Looked up from germline, CDR1 is SGHNT and CDR2 is YENEEA. DNA of the CDR3: TGTGCCAGCAGCCTTCAATCCGGACTAGCGGGAGTGGGGTCCTACAATGAGCAGTTCTTC. Its protein is CASSLQSGLAGVGSYNEQFF. Based on the CDR3 plus reference TRBV11-3 and TRBJ2-1, the full variable domain is EAGVVQSPRYKIIEKKQPVAFWCNPISGHNTLYWYLQNLGQGPELLIRYENEEAVDDSQLPKDRFSAERLKGVDSTLKIQPAELGDSAVYLCASSLQSGLAGVGSYNEQFFGPGTRLTVL.

The gene calls are TRBV5-1 and TRBJ2-2; 10 bases align to TRBD1. There are 16 residues in the CDR3. Germline V gene lookup returns CDR1 SGHRS and CDR2 YFSETQ. The ends lost 2 bases at V and 6 bases at J; junction bases unmatched: 7. CDR3 nucleotides: TGCGCCAGCAGCTTTGGGACAGGGGTGTTGTCCGGGGAGCTGTTTTTT. This translates into CASSFGTGVLSGELFF.

The chain joins TRBV5-4 to TRBJ1-5; no definite D call. The CDR3 runs to 14 residues. Trimming cost V 4 bases and J 3 bases, with 11 bases left between them. The germline CDR1 and CDR2 sequences are SGHNT and YYREEE (reference sequence). CDR3 nucleotides: TGTGCCAGCAGCCTAGGCCCCCTCAATCAGCCCCAGCATTTT. This codes for CASSLGPLNQPQHF. The complete variable domain, with remaining parts taken from reference TRBV5-4 and TRBJ1-5, reads ETGVTQSPTHLIKTRGQQVTLRCSSQSGHNTVSWYQQALGQGPQFIFQYYREEENGRGNFPPRFSGLQFPNYSSELNVNALELDDSALYLCASSLGPLNQPQHFGDGTRLSIL.

The CDR3 DNA reads TGTGCCAGTAGTAGGTCAGAAATCGAAAAACTGTTTTTT. It is translated as CASSRSEIEKLFF. The V call is TRBV19, the J call TRBJ1-4; D gene uncertain. Germline CDR1 reads LNHDA; CDR2 reads SQIVND (reference sequence). The CDR3 length is 13 residues. Trimming cost V 4 bases and J 8 bases, with 11 bases left between them.

V is TRBV19 and J is TRBJ1-1; D gene uncertain. The CDR3 spans 15 residues. Germline CDR1 is LNHDA and CDR2 is SQIVND (reference sequence). V was shortened by 7 bases and J by 4 bases, with 19 bases between the two germline ends. CDR3 protein: CASIALTRRGTEAFF. As DNA, the CDR3 is TGTGCCAGTATCGCCCTCACTCGCCGGGGCACTGAAGCTTTCTTT.

This clone was found a few times. The chain has TRBV7-2 and TRBJ1-1; D is uncertain. V lost 9 bases, J lost 10 bases, and 27 bases lay in between. The CDR3 runs 15 residues. From germline, CDR1 is SGHTA and CDR2 FQGNSA. CDR3 coding DNA: TGTGCCAGTTCAAAAGGAGGCCAAGCGCCGGGAGGAGCTTTCTTT. Translating gives CASSKGGQAPGGAFF.

The J gene is TRBJ2-2, the V gene TRBV13; a weak D match, TRBD1 (6 bases). V was cut by 6 bases and J by 6 bases, with 14 bases left in between. From germline, CDR1 is PRHDT and CDR2 FYEKMQ (reference sequence). The CDR3 spans 14 residues. CDR3 region: CASSRNRAAGELFF. The DNA for the CDR3 is TGTGCCAGCAGTCGAAACAGGGCGGCCGGGGAGCTGTTTTTT.

V is TRBV7-9 and J is TRBJ1-1, with D possibly matching TRBD1 (5 bases). The ends were cut back, 8 bases at V and 5 bases at J, with 15 bases in the middle. The CDR3 consists of 13 residues. Per the germline V gene, CDR1 is SEHNR and CDR2 is FQNEAQ (reference sequence). The CDR3 coding sequence is TGTGCCAGCGCCCGTGGGGCAGGGACTGAAGCTTTCTTT. Its protein is CASARGAGTEAFF.

The chain recombines TRBV7-6 with TRBJ2-1, with 7 bases aligning to TRBD2. This CDR3 has 15 amino acids. The ends lost 4 bases at V and 6 bases at J; junction bases unmatched: 9. CDR1 and CDR2 from the germline V gene are SGHVS and FNYEAQ. In DNA, the CDR3 is TGTGCCAGCAGCTCCATAGCGGGCCTCGGCAATGAGCAGTTCTTC. Its protein product is CASSSIAGLGNEQFF.

The chain is built from TRBV27 and TRBJ1-2; the match to TRBD1 covers 7 bases. The CDR3 spans 15 residues. CDR1 is MNHEY and CDR2 is SMNVEV in the germline V gene (reference sequence). The ends lost 8 bases at V and 4 bases at J; junction bases unmatched: 13. DNA of the CDR3: TGTGCCAGCCAATCGACAGGGCAGGCGGCCTATGGCTACACCTTC. This translates into CASQSTGQAAYGYTF.

The chain uses TRBV30 and TRBJ2-7, with 9 bases that match TRBD1. The CDR3 has 15 amino acids. The V gene end was trimmed by 0 bases and the J gene end by 1 base; junction bases not matched to a gene: 4. Germline-derived CDR1 and CDR2 are GTSNPN and SVGIG (reference sequence). As DNA, the CDR3 is TGTGCCTGGAGTGTACTGGGGACAGGGTCCTACGAGCAGTACTTC. It encodes CAWSVLGTGSYEQYF. Based on the CDR3 plus reference TRBV30 and TRBJ2-7, the full variable domain is SQTIHQWPATLVQPVGSPLSLECTVEGTSNPNLYWYRQAAGRGLQLLFYSVGIGQISSEVPQNLSASRPQDRQFILSSKKLLLSDSGFYLCAWSVLGTGSYEQYFGPGTRLTVT.

The V gene is TRBV28, the J gene TRBJ1-1; D gene uncertain. The CDR3 has 16 residues. Trimming cost V 2 bases and J 3 bases, with 16 bases left between them. Germline CDR1 and CDR2: MDHEN and SYDVKM. The CDR3 is CASSLAPLRSDTEAFF. CDR3 in DNA: TGTGCCAGCAGTTTAGCCCCTCTAAGGAGCGACACTGAAGCTTTCTTT.

The V gene is TRBV11-2, the J gene TRBJ2-1; TRBD1 matches at 7 bases. Per germline, CDR1 SGHAT and CDR2 FQNNGV. CDR3 length: 15 amino acids. The V and J ends lost 8 bases and 4 bases, in that order; junction bases with no gene match: 11. CDR3 sequence reads: CASSSQGTEYNEQFF. The CDR3 coding sequence is TGTGCCAGCTCCAGTCAGGGGACAGAATACAATGAGCAGTTCTTC.

The chain links TRBV5-6 to TRBJ1-4; weak D call: TRBD1 (6 bases). The length of the CDR3 is 16 residues. V dropped 3 bases and J dropped 8 bases, with 20 bases sitting between them. Germline CDR1 reads SGHDT; CDR2 reads YYEEEE. In DNA form, the CDR3 reads TGTGCCAGCAGCTCCTTTCATCCAGGGGCCGACGAAAAACTGTTTTTT. Translated: CASSSFHPGADEKLFF.

This clone was seen once. The V and J genes are TRBV10-3 and TRBJ1-3, with D possibly being TRBD1 (5 bases). CDR3 length: 13 amino acids. Germline V gene lookup returns CDR1 ENHRY and CDR2 SYGVKD. Trimming stripped 8 bases from V and 7 bases from J, with 15 bases between. The CDR3 DNA is TGTGCCATCGCGGGGCGGTTAGGGAACACCATATATTTT. It codes for CAIAGRLGNTIYF.

V and J are TRBV19 and TRBJ1-1; D gene unclear. The CDR3 is 11 amino acids. With 8 bases removed from V and 5 bases from J, the gap between germline ends came to 9 bases. Germline lookup yields CDR1 LNHDA and CDR2 SQIVND (reference sequence). In DNA form, the CDR3 reads TGTGCCAGTGGTCGGGTTACTGAAGCTTTCTTT. This gives the protein CASGRVTEAFF. Variable domain in full (rest from reference TRBV19 and TRBJ1-1): DGGITQSPKYLFRKEGQNVTLSCEQNLNHDAMYWYRQDPGQGLRLIYYSQIVNDFQKGDIAEGYSVSREKKESFPLTVTSAQKNPTAFYLCASGRVTEAFFGQGTRLTVV.

The chain has TRBV7-2 and TRBJ2-7; unclear D gene. Trimming took off 1 base at V and 2 bases at J, with 9 bases between the two ends. CDR1 is SGHTA and CDR2 is FQGNSA in the germline V gene. The CDR3 has 14 residues. The CDR3 region is CASSLGQATYEQYF. The CDR3 coding sequence is TGTGCCAGCAGCTTAGGGCAGGCGACCTACGAGCAGTACTTC.

This rearrangement joins TRBV14 to TRBJ2-1, with 13 nucleotides matching TRBD2. Germline trimming cut 5 bases from V and 3 bases from J; bases unmatched to any gene: 4. Germline CDR1 is SGHDN and CDR2 is FVKESK. The CDR3 is made up of 16 amino acids. The DNA of the CDR3 is TGTGCCAGCAGCGCCGGGACTAGCGGGAACTACAATGAGCAGTTCTTC. The encoded protein is CASSAGTSGNYNEQFF.

The chain uses TRBV29-1 and TRBJ1-2; 11 bases are shared with TRBD1. Germline assignment: CDR1 SQVTM and CDR2 ANQGSEA. J gave up 4 bases and V 8 bases, and 9 bases lay outside the gene matches. CDR3 length: 14 residues. DNA of the CDR3: TGCAGCTCGGGGACAGGGGGTTCGGGCTATGGCTACACCTTC. Amino acid sequence: CSSGTGGSGYGYTF.

This chain uses TRBV2 with TRBJ2-7; 7 nucleotides agree with TRBD2. From germline, CDR1 is SNHLY and CDR2 FYNNEI. After removal of 3 bases from V and 1 base from J, the junction contained 6 bases not matched to a gene. The CDR3 is 15 amino acids. The CDR3 region is CASSEFGTMSYEQYF. As DNA, the CDR3 is TGTGCCAGCAGTGAGTTTGGGACTATGTCCTACGAGCAGTACTTC.

The chain combines TRBV7-2 with TRBJ1-1; 8 bases agree with TRBD1. CDR1 and CDR2 from the germline V gene are SGHTA and FQGNSA. V lost 1 base to trimming and J lost 4 bases; unmatched junction nucleotides: 8. The CDR3 runs to 16 residues. The CDR3 region has the DNA TGTGCCAGCAGCTTAGTCCCAGGGGGCGCAGGCACTGAAGCTTTCTTT. Amino acid sequence: CASSLVPGGAGTEAFF.

A single count supports this clone. The chain uses TRBV2 and TRBJ2-3; 7 bases are shared with TRBD1. Trimming at V came to 6 bases and at J to 4 bases, leaving 1 base not matched to a gene. Looked up from germline, CDR1 is SNHLY and CDR2 is FYNNEI. The length of the CDR3 is 12 residues. The CDR3 coding sequence is TGTGCCAGCAGGGGGACAGCAGATACGCAGTATTTT. Translating it yields CASRGTADTQYF.

This rearrangement joins TRBV19 to TRBJ2-2; maybe TRBD1 (5 bases). The CDR3 runs 18 residues. From germline, CDR1 is LNHDA and CDR2 SQIVND (reference sequence). The germline V and J ends were trimmed by 0 bases and 7 bases, with 21 bases remaining between them. CDR3 nucleotides: TGTGCCAGTAGTATAGAGGGCAGGGTGACGGGTTATGTCGGGGAGCTGTTTTTT. This translates into CASSIEGRVTGYVGELFF.

This chain connects TRBV14 to TRBJ2-5, with 7 positions matching TRBD2. The DNA end is a closer match to TRBJ2-7, so the J assignment may be wrong. Looked up from germline, CDR1 is SGHDN and CDR2 is FVKESK. The CDR3 covers 18 residues. The CDR3 sequence: CASSQDFSGLLRTNEQYF. The CDR3 coding sequence is TGTGCCAGCAGCCAAGATTTTTCGGGACTACTCCGAACAAACGAGCAGTACTTC.

The rearrangement uses TRBV2 and TRBJ2-7; 7 positions agree with TRBD1. CDR3 length: 17 residues. Germline assignment: CDR1 SNHLY and CDR2 FYNNEI. Trimming removed 2 bases from V and 7 bases from J; junction bases left unmatched: 17. In DNA form, the CDR3 reads TGTGCCAGCAGTGAACTGAAGGGGGCAGGTAAGCTGCCTGAGCAGTACTTC. Its protein product is CASSELKGAGKLPEQYF.